This TCR beta chain was recovered during a study of identical twins. Via MiXCR, TCRdb re-called the 5' RACE reads, giving one row per CDR3 protein. The sample includes 550,000 to 800,000 distinct CDR3 sequences, 7% to 7.5% of them seen just once. Whole-study findings and limits: Memory repertoires lacked the insertion deficit that abundant cord blood beta clonotypes showed.

CDR3 length equals 13 residues. CDR1 and CDR2 (germline): DFQATT, SNEGSKA (reference sequence). With regard to this clonotype: Its antigen is still unknown. A read error may account for a junction end that differs from germline.

This same sample was also part of a study on yellow fever vaccine responses in identical twins.

This receptor was taken from a woman between 18 and 29 years old in good health. Sequenced material: PBMCs. The rearrangement joins TRBV20-1 to TRBJ2-1, with 7 bases fitting TRBD2. The CDR3: CSARGTNYNEQFF. In DNA form, the CDR3 reads TGCAGTGCCAGAGGGACTAATTACAATGAGCAGTTCTTC.